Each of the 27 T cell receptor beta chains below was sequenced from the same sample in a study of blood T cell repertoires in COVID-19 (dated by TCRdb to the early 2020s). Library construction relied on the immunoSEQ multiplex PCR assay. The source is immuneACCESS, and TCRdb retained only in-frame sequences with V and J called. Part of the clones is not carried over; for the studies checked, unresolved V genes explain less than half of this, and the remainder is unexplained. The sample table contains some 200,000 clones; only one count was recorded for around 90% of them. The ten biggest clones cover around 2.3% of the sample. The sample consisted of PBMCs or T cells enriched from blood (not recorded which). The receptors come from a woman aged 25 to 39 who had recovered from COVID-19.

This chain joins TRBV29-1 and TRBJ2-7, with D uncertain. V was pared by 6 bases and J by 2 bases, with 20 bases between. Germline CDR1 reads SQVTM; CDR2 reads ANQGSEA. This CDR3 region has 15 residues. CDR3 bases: TGCAGCGTGCTCGCGAAAGGTGGAGCCACCTACGAGCAGTACTTC. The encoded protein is CSVLAKGGATYEQYF.

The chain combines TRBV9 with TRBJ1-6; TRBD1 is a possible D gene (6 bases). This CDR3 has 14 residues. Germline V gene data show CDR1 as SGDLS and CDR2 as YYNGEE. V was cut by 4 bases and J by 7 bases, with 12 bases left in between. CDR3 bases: TGTGCCAGCAGCCCCGACAGGTTCAATTCACCCCTCCACTTT. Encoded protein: CASSPDRFNSPLHF.

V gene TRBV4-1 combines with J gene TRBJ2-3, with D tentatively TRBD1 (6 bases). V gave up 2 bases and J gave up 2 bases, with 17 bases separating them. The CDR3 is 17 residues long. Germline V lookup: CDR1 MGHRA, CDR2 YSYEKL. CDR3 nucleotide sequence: TGCGCCAGCAGCCAATATACCGGGACAAGACCCACAGATACGCAGTATTTT. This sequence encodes CASSQYTGTRPTDTQYF.

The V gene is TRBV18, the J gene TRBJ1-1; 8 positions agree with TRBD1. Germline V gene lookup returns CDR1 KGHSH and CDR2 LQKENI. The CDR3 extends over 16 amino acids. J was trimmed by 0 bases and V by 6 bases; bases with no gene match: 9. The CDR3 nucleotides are TGTGCCAGCTCGGCGCAGGGGGCAGGGGTGAACACTGAAGCTTTCTTT. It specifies CASSAQGAGVNTEAFF.

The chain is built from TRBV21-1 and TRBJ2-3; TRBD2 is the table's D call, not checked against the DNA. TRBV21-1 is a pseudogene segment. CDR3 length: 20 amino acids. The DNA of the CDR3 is TGTGCCAGCAGTAGTCTCCCCCCCTACAGACTAGCGGGGGGCACAGATACGCAGTATTTT. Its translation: CASSSLPPYRLAGGTDTQYF.

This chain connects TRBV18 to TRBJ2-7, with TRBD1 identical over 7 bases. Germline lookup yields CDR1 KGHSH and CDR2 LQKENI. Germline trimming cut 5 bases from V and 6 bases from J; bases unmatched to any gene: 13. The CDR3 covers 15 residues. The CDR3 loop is CASSRTTGVFSEQYF. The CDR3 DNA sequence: TGTGCCAGCTCAAGAACTACAGGGGTTTTCTCCGAGCAGTACTTC.

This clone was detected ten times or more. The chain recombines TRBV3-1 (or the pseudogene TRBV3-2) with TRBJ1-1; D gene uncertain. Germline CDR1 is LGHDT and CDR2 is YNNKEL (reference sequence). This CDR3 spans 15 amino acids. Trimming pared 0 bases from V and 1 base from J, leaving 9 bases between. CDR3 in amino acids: CASSQDWASNTEAFF. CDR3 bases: TGTGCCAGCAGCCAAGATTGGGCCTCGAACACTGAAGCTTTCTTT.

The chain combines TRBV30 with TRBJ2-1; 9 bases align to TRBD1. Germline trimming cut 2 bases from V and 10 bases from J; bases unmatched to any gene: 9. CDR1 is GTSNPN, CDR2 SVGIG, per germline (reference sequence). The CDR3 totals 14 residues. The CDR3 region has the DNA TGTGCCTGGAGTTTGGACAGGGGAATCTTCGAGCAGTTCTTC. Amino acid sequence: CAWSLDRGIFEQFF.

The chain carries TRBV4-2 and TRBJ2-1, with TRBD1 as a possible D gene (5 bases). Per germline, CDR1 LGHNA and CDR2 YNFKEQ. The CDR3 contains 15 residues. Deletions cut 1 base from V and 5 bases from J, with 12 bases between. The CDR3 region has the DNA TGTGCCAGCAGCCAAGCTGAGACAGCTAACAATGAGCAGTTCTTC. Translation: CASSQAETANNEQFF.

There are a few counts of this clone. CDR3 sequence (DNA): TGCGCCAGCAGCTCGGAGACCGACGGCGGCTATAATTCACCCCTCCACTTT. This encodes CASSSETDGGYNSPLHF. The chain is built from TRBV5-1 and TRBJ1-6; D is unclear. In germline, CDR1 is SGHRS, CDR2 YFSETQ. Deletions cut 3 bases from V and 3 bases from J, with 16 bases between. The CDR3 length is 17 residues.

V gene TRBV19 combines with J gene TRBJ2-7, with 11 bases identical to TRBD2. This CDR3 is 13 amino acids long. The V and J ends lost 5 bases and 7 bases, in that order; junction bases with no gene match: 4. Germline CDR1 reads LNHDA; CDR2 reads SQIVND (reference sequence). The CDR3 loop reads CASSPGLAVEQYF. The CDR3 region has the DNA TGTGCCAGTAGTCCGGGACTAGCGGTTGAGCAGTACTTC.

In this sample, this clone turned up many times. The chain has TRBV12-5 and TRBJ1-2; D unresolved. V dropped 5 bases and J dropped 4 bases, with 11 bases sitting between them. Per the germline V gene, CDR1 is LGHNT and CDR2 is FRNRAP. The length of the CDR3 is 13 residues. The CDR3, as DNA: TGTGCTAGTGGTACGCAAACCGGCTATGGCTACACCTTC. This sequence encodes CASGTQTGYGYTF. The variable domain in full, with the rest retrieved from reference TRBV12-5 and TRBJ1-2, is DARVTQTPRHKVTEMGQEVTMRCQPILGHNTVFWYRQTMMQGLELLAYFRNRAPLDDSGMPKDRFSAEMPDATLATLKIQPSEPRDSAVYFCASGTQTGYGYTFGSGTRLTVV.

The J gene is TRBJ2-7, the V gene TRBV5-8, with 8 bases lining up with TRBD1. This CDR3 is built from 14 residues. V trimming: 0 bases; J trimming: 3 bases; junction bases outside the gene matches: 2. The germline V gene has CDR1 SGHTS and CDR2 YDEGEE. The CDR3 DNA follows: TGTGCCAGCAGCTTGGGACAGGGGCTCTACGAGCAGTACTTC. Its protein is CASSLGQGLYEQYF.

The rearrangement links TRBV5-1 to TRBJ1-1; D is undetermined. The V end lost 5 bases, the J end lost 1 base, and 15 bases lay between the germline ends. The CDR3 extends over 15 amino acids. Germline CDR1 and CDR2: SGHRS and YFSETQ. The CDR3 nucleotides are TGCGCCAGCAGTCTGAGCGGAGGCTCGAACACTGAAGCTTTCTTT. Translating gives CASSLSGGSNTEAFF.

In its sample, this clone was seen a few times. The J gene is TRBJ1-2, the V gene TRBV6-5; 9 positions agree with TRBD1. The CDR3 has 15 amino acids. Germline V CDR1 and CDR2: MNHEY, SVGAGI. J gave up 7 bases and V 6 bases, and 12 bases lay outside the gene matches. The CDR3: CASRRTSDRGGGYTF. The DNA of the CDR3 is TGTGCCAGCAGGAGAACATCGGACAGGGGTGGTGGCTACACCTTC.

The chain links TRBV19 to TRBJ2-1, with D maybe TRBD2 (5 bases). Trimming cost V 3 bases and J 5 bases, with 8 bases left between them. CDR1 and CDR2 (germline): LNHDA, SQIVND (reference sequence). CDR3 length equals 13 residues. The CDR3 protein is CASSIGINNEQFF. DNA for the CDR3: TGTGCCAGTAGTATCGGGATTAACAATGAGCAGTTCTTC.

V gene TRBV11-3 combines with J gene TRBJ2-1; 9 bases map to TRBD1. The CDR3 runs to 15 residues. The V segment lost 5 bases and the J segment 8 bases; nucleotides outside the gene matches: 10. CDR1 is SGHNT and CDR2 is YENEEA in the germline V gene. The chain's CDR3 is CASSKPGQGRDEQFF. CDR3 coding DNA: TGTGCCAGCAGCAAACCGGGACAGGGTAGGGATGAGCAGTTCTTC.

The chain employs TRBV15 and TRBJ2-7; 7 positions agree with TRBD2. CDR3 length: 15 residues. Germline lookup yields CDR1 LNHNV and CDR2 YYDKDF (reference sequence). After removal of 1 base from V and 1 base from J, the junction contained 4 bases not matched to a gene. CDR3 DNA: TGTGCCACCAGCAGAGGTCCTAGCGGTTCCTACGAGCAGTACTTC. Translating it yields CATSRGPSGSYEQYF.

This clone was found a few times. The CDR3 region is CASSSLNQPQHF. The CDR3 DNA is TGTGCCAGCAGCTCCTTGAATCAGCCCCAGCATTTT. V and J are TRBV7-8 and TRBJ1-5; D remains unclear. The germline CDR1 and CDR2 sequences are SGHVS and FQNEAQ. Trimming shortened V by 4 bases and J by 4 bases, and 5 bases separated the two germline ends. This CDR3 comprises 12 residues.

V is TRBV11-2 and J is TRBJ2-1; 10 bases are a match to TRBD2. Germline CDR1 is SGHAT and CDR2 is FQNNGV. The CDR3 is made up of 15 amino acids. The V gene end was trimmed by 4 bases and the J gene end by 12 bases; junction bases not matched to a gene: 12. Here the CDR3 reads CASSSKVTSGSGQFF. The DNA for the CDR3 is TGTGCCAGCAGCTCAAAGGTGACTAGCGGGTCCGGGCAGTTCTTC.

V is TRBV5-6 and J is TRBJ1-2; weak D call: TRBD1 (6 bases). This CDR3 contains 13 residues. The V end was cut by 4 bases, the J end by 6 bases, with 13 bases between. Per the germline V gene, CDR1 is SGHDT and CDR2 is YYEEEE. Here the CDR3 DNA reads TGTGCCAGCAGCCGGACAGACCCAAATGGCTACACCTTC. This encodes CASSRTDPNGYTF.

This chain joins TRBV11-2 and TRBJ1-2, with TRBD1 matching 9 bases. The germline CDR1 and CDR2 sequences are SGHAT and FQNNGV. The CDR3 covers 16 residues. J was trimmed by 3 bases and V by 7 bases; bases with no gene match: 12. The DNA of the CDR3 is TGTGCCAGCACCAAAGTGGGGACAGGGCTGGACTATGGCTACACCTTC. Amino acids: CASTKVGTGLDYGYTF.

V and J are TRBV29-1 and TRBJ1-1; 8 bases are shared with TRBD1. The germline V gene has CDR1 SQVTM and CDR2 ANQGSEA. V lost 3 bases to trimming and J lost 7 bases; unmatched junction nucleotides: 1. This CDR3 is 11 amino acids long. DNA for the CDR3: TGCAGCGTTGATGGACAGGGTGAAGCTTTCTTT. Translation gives CSVDGQGEAFF.

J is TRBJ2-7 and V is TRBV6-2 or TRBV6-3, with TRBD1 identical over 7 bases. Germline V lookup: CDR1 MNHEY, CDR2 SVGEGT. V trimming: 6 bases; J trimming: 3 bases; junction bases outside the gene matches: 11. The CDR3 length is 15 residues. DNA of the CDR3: TGTGCCAGCAGATACGAGGGGGCAGGGCGCTACGAGCAGTACTTC. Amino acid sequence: CASRYEGAGRYEQYF.

For the CDR3, the DNA is TGTGCCAGCGGGGCGGCAAGAAGGGTTCAAGAGACCCAGTACTTC. Protein sequence: CASGAARRVQETQYF. The chain has TRBV21-1 and TRBJ2-5; TRBD1, the table's D call, was not compared with the DNA. TRBV21-1 has pseudogene status. CDR3 size: 15 residues.

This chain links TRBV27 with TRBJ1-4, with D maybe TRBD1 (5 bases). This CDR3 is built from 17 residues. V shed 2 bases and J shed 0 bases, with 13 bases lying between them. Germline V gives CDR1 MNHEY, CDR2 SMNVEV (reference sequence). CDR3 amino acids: CASSLLFDSTTNEKLFF. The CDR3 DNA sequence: TGTGCCAGCAGTTTACTATTCGACAGCACAACTAATGAAAAACTGTTTTTT.

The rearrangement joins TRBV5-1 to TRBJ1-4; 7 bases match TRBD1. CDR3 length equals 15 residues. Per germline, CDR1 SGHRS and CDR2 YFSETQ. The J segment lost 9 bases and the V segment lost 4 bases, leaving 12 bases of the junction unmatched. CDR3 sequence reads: CASSHGTAEVKKLFF. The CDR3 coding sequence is TGCGCCAGCAGCCATGGGACAGCGGAGGTGAAAAAACTGTTTTTT.